These T cell receptor beta chains were read from a single sample in a study of blood T cell repertoires in COVID-19. This table comes from immunoSEQ multiplex PCR, and its TCRdb copy is limited to in-frame clones, with some not included. The data hold almost 350,000 clones, with roughly nine tenths observed a single time. Material: peripheral blood. These TCRs come from a woman in her sixties with COVID-19, enrolled during active disease. Each CDR3 is given with its conserved first and last residue. D genes are given only for firm matches. Rows may omit the clone size; those that give it use once, few, many or a size class.

d_call,j_call,cdr3_length,clone_size,v_call,cdr3_nt,cdr3_aa
TRBD1,TRBJ1-4,14,.,TRBV5-5,TGTGCCAGCAGCTTCACAGGGGGCAATGAAAAACTGTTTTTT,CASSFTGGNEKLFF
.,TRBJ1-2,13,.,TRBV28,TGTGCCAGCAGCGCCGGGGGTGATTATGGCTACACCTTC,CASSAGGDYGYTF
.,TRBJ2-5,14,.,TRBV10-3,TGTGCCACGGAGGGGGGGGGAAACCAAGAGACCCAGTACTTC,CATEGGGNQETQYF
TRBD1,TRBJ1-3,17,.,TRBV9,TGTGCCAGCAGCGTAGGCGGCGGGACAGCCTCTGGAAACACCATATATTTT,CASSVGGGTASGNTIYF
.,TRBJ1-5,14,.,TRBV18,TGTGCCAGCTCACGAACAGAGTCCAATCAGCCCCAGCATTTT,CASSRTESNQPQHF
TRBD1,TRBJ1-6,13,.,TRBV29-1,TGCAGCGTCTCCGGGACAGATAATTCACCCCTCCACTTT,CSVSGTDNSPLHF
TRBD1,TRBJ1-2,14,.,TRBV27,TGTGCCAGCAGTTCCTGGACAGGGAACTATGGCTACACCTTC,CASSSWTGNYGYTF
TRBD1,TRBJ2-3,14,.,TRBV29-1,TGCAGCGTTGAAGAGGGGACAGGGTTTGATACGCAGTATTTT,CSVEEGTGFDTQYF
.,TRBJ1-6,13,.,TRBV15,TGTGCCACCAGCAGAGTTTACTATTCACCCCTCCACTTT,CATSRVYYSPLHF
.,TRBJ2-1,15,.,TRBV9,TGTGCCAGCAGGCTCTACAGGGCTACCTACAATGAGCAGTTCTTC,CASRLYRATYNEQFF
TRBD1,TRBJ1-5,15,.,TRBV7-9,TGTGCCAGCAGCTCAAGCCGGGACAGGGGTCAGCCCCAGCATTTT,CASSSSRDRGQPQHF
.,TRBJ1-3,14,.,TRBV19,TGTGCCGCAACGGCAGGGTCTGCTGGAAACACCATATATTTT,CAATAGSAGNTIYF
.,TRBJ1-2,13,.,TRBV19,TGTGCCAGTAGTATAATGGGAGGGGAAGGCTACACCTTC,CASSIMGGEGYTF
TRBD1,TRBJ1-2,13,.,TRBV2,TGTGCCAGCAGTGCGGACAGGGGGTATGGCTACACCTTC,CASSADRGYGYTF
.,TRBJ2-5,22,.,TRBV13,TGTGCCAGCAGCTTATTGGGGGTCCCAGGAGAACGGACTCAACGGGAGTTAGAGACCCAGTACTTC,CASSLLGVPGERTQRELETQYF
.,TRBJ1-2,15,.,TRBV28,TGTGCCAGCACCTCTGGCCAGGGGATAAGCTATGGCTACACCTTC,CASTSGQGISYGYTF
.,TRBJ1-1,14,few,TRBV7-3,TGTGCCAGCAGCTTCCGGGGGAGGGACACTGAAGCTTTCTTT,CASSFRGRDTEAFF
.,TRBJ2-3,15,once,TRBV28,TGTGCCAGCAGTTTATCAGCGGGCTACACAGATACGCAGTATTTT,CASSLSAGYTDTQYF
.,TRBJ2-1,15,once,TRBV5-5,TGTGCCAGCAGCCAGGACTGGCCGGGCCCCAAAGAACAGTTCTTC,CASSQDWPGPKEQFF
TRBD1,TRBJ2-1,15,.,TRBV30,TGTGCCTGGAGTGTCCGGGACAGTGGGCACAATGAGCAGTTCTTC,CAWSVRDSGHNEQFF
.,TRBJ2-7,15,few,TRBV10-3,TGTGCCATCAGTGAGCCGGGTCGAAGACGCTACGAGCAGTACTTC,CAISEPGRRRYEQYF
TRBD2,TRBJ2-1,15,.,TRBV27,TGTGCCAGCAGTTTGGGACTAGCGGGGGGTAGTGAGCAGTTCTTC,CASSLGLAGGSEQFF
TRBD1,TRBJ2-1,16,.,TRBV9,TGTGCCAGCAGCGGACGACAGGGGGCAAGGGGCAATGAGCAGTTCTTC,CASSGRQGARGNEQFF
TRBD1,TRBJ2-5,15,.,TRBV9,TGTGCCAGCAGCGTTGACAGGGGAAGCAATGAGGCCCAGTACTTC,CASSVDRGSNEAQYF
TRBD2,TRBJ2-7,15,.,TRBV9,TGTGCCAGCAGCCCGGCTGCGGGGGGTTTCTACGAGCAGTACTTC,CASSPAAGGFYEQYF
.,TRBJ1-1,15,.,TRBV5-1,TGCGCCAGCAGCTTGGCCCAGTCTGGGAGCACTGAAGCTTTCTTT,CASSLAQSGSTEAFF
.,TRBJ1-3,14,.,TRBV28,TGTGCCAGCAGTTTGGGGCCCTCTGGAAACACCATATATTTT,CASSLGPSGNTIYF
TRBD1,TRBJ2-7,13,once,TRBV2,TGTGCCAGCAGGCGGACAGGGACCTACGAGCAGTACTTC,CASRRTGTYEQYF
TRBD1,TRBJ1-2,13,few,TRBV30,TGTGCCTGGATACCGGGACAGGGTTATGGCTACACCTTC,CAWIPGQGYGYTF
TRBD1,TRBJ1-2,15,once,TRBV28,TGTGCCAGCAGTTTAAGGGACAGGGGAGGTTATGGCTACACCTTC,CASSLRDRGGYGYTF
.,TRBJ2-1,16,few,TRBV4-1,TGCGCCAGCAGCCAAGTGGGCAGGGGAAAGGACAATGAGCAGTTCTTC,CASSQVGRGKDNEQFF
.,TRBJ2-2,14,.,TRBV7-9,TGTGCCAGCAGCCTCGACAGGCGGAACGGGGAGCTGTTTTTT,CASSLDRRNGELFF
.,TRBJ2-3,15,.,TRBV9,TGTGCCAGCAGCGTAGATTTGGGGGCCTCAGATACGCAGTATTTT,CASSVDLGASDTQYF